These 7 T cell receptor beta chains were all obtained from the same sample, sequenced in a study of tumor-infiltrating lymphocytes in localized non-small cell lung cancer. Sequencing was performed with immunoSEQ multiplex PCR; in TCRdb, only in-frame clones are kept and a portion is missing. The sample holds 25,000 or so clones, around 73% seen once. The sample was lung tumor tissue. These receptors were collected from a human donor with non-small cell lung cancer.

This chain links TRBV2 with TRBJ2-2; 9 nucleotides align to TRBD1. CDR3 length: 15 amino acids. Germline CDR1 SNHLY, CDR2 FYNNEI. J gave up 1 base and V 8 bases, and 5 bases lay outside the gene matches. The CDR3 sequence: CASPRGQGNTGELFF. For the CDR3, the DNA is TGTGCCAGCCCCCGGGGACAGGGGAACACCGGGGAGCTGTTTTTT.

This clone showed up just once. V gene TRBV6-6 combines with J gene TRBJ1-6; maybe TRBD1 (5 bases). This CDR3 comprises 14 residues. V lost 3 bases to trimming and J lost 8 bases, with 11 bases between them. Germline assignment: CDR1 MNHNY and CDR2 SVGAGI (reference sequence). The CDR3 DNA reads as TGTGCCAGCAGTTATGCAGGGTTAGATTCACCCCTCCACTTT. Encoded protein: CASSYAGLDSPLHF.

This clone has more than one count but fewer than ten. The rearrangement uses TRBV19 and TRBJ1-1; 9 nucleotides line up with TRBD1. J lost 11 bases, V lost 4 bases, and 2 bases had no gene match. The CDR3 length is 11 residues. Germline CDR1 and CDR2: LNHDA and SQIVND (reference sequence). In nucleotides, the CDR3 is TGTGCCAGTAGTAACAGGGGGCTTGCTTTCTTT. It codes for CASSNRGLAFF.

The CDR3 coding sequence is TGTGCCAGCTCACCTGACAGGAATCAGCCCCAGCATTTT. Translated, it gives CASSPDRNQPQHF. The chain has TRBV18 and TRBJ1-5, with D perhaps TRBD1 (6 bases). Germline-derived CDR1 and CDR2 are KGHSH and LQKENI. The length of the CDR3 is 13 residues. V dropped 3 bases and J dropped 4 bases, with 7 bases sitting between them.

Relative to its sample, this clone is medium-sized. The rearrangement links TRBV9 to TRBJ1-2; D call uncertain. Germline V lookup: CDR1 SGDLS, CDR2 YYNGEE. The CDR3 is 12 residues long. Trimming shortened V by 4 bases and J by 4 bases, and 8 bases separated the two germline ends. CDR3 sequence: CASSRLGYGYTF. The CDR3 bases are TGTGCCAGCAGCAGGCTGGGCTATGGCTACACCTTC.

This clone was counted only a few times. J is TRBJ1-2 and V is TRBV9, with 8 positions matching TRBD1. The CDR3 is made up of 13 amino acids. V lost 6 bases and J lost 7; bases outside the gene matches: 8. CDR1 and CDR2 (germline): SGDLS, YYNGEE. CDR3 in amino acids: CASTRQGQGGYTF. In DNA form, the CDR3 reads TGTGCCAGCACCCGACAGGGGCAGGGTGGCTACACCTTC. Full variable domain (outside the CDR3, taken from reference TRBV9 and TRBJ1-2): DSGVTQTPKHLITATGQRVTLRCSPRSGDLSVYWYQQSLDQGLQFLIQYYNGEERAKGNILERFSAQQFPDLHSELNLSSLELGDSALYFCASTRQGQGGYTFGSGTRLTVV.

The chain is built from TRBV5-1 and TRBJ2-3; TRBD1 is a possible D gene (5 bases). The CDR3 sequence is 13 residues long. Germline V gene sequence: CDR1 SGHRS, CDR2 YFSETQ. V lost 10 bases and J 2 bases, leaving 14 bases between the germline ends. CDR3: CAGASGNTDTQYF. In nucleotides, the CDR3 is TGCGCCGGAGCATCAGGGAACACAGATACGCAGTATTTT. The full variable domain, in which reference TRBV5-1 and TRBJ2-3 provide the parts outside the CDR3, is KAGVTQTPRYLIKTRGQQVTLSCSPISGHRSVSWYQQTPGQGLQFLFEYFSETQRNKGNFPGRFSGRQFSNSRSEMNVSTLELGDSALYLCAGASGNTDTQYFGPGTRLTVL.